This T cell receptor (beta chain) was captured in a study of liver allograft versus peripheral blood T cells (dated by TCRdb to the early 2020s). Notes on the research overall: The study compared T cell receptor repertoires found within transplanted livers against repertoires in the peripheral blood of liver transplant recipients. The investigation overall reported the following: T cell receptor repertoires inside liver allografts were reported to be different from the repertoires detected in peripheral blood.

This clonotype is assessed as medium-sized (0.01 to 0.1%). Its antigen target is currently unknown. The sample holds no much larger clone one base away, and base qualities are not on file. Including the terminal cysteine and phenylalanine, the CDR3 comprises 14 residues. Of all the DNA, just the CDR3 is kept, 42 bases in frame from base 1. As encoded in the germline V gene, CDR1 is MNHEY while CDR2 is SVGAGI. Trimming leaves V shorter by 4 bases and J shorter by 7 bases, with the junction holding 7 bases beyond the gene matches. The sequencing machine was an Illumina MiSeq. The raw public reads went through TCRdb reprocessing: fastp at Q25, MiXCR clone calling, in-frame beta chains kept. CDR3 protein duplicates are merged, each entry listing the most common genes and DNA. The sample profile shows approximately 2,300 distinct CDR3 sequences; under 20% of them were found once. Under 30% of the sample lies in the top ten.

The clonotype comes from a human patient who had a liver transplant. Following a transplant, a fraction of the T cells may be traceable to the graft donor. Rearrangement joined TRBV6-5 to TRBJ1-5; TRBD1 matches 7 bases in the middle. For the CDR3, the sequence is CASSSDRVDQPQHF. In nucleotides, the sequence is TGTGCCAGCAGTTCCGACAGGGTGGACCAGCCCCAGCATTTT.